These T cell receptor beta chains were read from a single sample in a study of blood T cells in healthy people across ages. TCRdb fed the 5' RACE reads into MiXCR, producing one record per CDR3 protein. The sample records some 900,000 distinct CDR3 sequences, roughly 48% being singletons. The material sequenced was blood. The receptors shown here come from a man aged 25-45 years in good health. Both conserved end residues are part of each CDR3. Fields, in order: V gene, J gene, clone size, D gene, CDR3 DNA, CDR3 protein. D genes are given only for firm matches. Not all rows give a size; the values are once, few, many and, for expanded clones, a class.

v_gene: TRBV4-3; j_gene: TRBJ2-3; abundance: NA; d_gene: NA; CDR3nt: TGCGCCAGCAGCCACGCAAGGCTCAGACTCAGCACAGATACGCAGTATTTT; CDR3aa: CASSHARLRLSTDTQYF
v_gene: TRBV6-2/TRBV6-3; j_gene: TRBJ1-1; abundance: NA; d_gene: TRBD1; CDR3nt: TGTGCCAGCAGTTACCCGACAGGGGCGAACACTGAAGCTTTCTTT; CDR3aa: CASSYPTGANTEAFF
v_gene: TRBV30; j_gene: TRBJ2-7; abundance: few; d_gene: NA; CDR3nt: TGTGCCTGGAGTTTAAGCGGGTACGAGCAGTACTTC; CDR3aa: CAWSLSGYEQYF
v_gene: TRBV15; j_gene: TRBJ2-3; abundance: NA; d_gene: NA; CDR3nt: TGTGCCACCAGCAGAGATGGGGGAATTGGGAAGGGGGCAGATACGCAGTATTTT; CDR3aa: CATSRDGGIGKGADTQYF
v_gene: TRBV7-2; j_gene: TRBJ1-1; abundance: NA; d_gene: TRBD1; CDR3nt: TGTGCCAGCCAGGGACAGCCGAACACTGAAGCTTTCTTT; CDR3aa: CASQGQPNTEAFF
v_gene: TRBV10-3; j_gene: TRBJ2-1; abundance: NA; d_gene: NA; CDR3nt: TGTGCCATCAGGGGGAGCGGCTACGACAATGAGCAGTTCTTC; CDR3aa: CAIRGSGYDNEQFF
v_gene: TRBV4-2; j_gene: TRBJ2-7; abundance: NA; d_gene: NA; CDR3nt: TGTGCCAGCAGCCAAGTTGCAGGCGACGAGCAGTACTTC; CDR3aa: CASSQVAGDEQYF
v_gene: TRBV20-1; j_gene: TRBJ2-3; abundance: NA; d_gene: TRBD1; CDR3nt: TGCAGTGCTAGAGATGCGGGGACAGGGATGACAGATACGCAGTATTTT; CDR3aa: CSARDAGTGMTDTQYF
v_gene: TRBV19; j_gene: TRBJ1-1; abundance: few; d_gene: NA; CDR3nt: TGTGCCAGTAGTTTGGGGTCCGTCACTGAAGCTTTCTTT; CDR3aa: CASSLGSVTEAFF
v_gene: TRBV6-4; j_gene: TRBJ2-3; abundance: many; d_gene: TRBD2; CDR3nt: TGTGCCAGCAGTGACGTAGCGGGGGGCACAGATACGCAGTATTTT; CDR3aa: CASSDVAGGTDTQYF
v_gene: TRBV4-3; j_gene: TRBJ2-1; abundance: NA; d_gene: NA; CDR3nt: TGCGCCAGCAGTTATCAGGGGAGTGGGAGTGAGCAGTTCTTC; CDR3aa: CASSYQGSGSEQFF
v_gene: TRBV10-3; j_gene: TRBJ1-6; abundance: NA; d_gene: TRBD1; CDR3nt: TGTGCCATCAGTGACAGGGGGCTCGATACCGATAATTCACCCCTCCATTTT; CDR3aa: CAISDRGLDTDNSPLHF
v_gene: TRBV28; j_gene: TRBJ2-3; abundance: NA; d_gene: TRBD1; CDR3nt: TGTGCCAGCAGTTCCCCGACAGGGGGGCCAGATACGCAGTATTTT; CDR3aa: CASSSPTGGPDTQYF
v_gene: TRBV20-1; j_gene: TRBJ1-4; abundance: few; d_gene: TRBD1; CDR3nt: TGCAGTGCCCAGAGACAGGGCGGTGAAAAACTGTTTTTT; CDR3aa: CSAQRQGGEKLFF
v_gene: TRBV3-1; j_gene: TRBJ1-2; abundance: NA; d_gene: NA; CDR3nt: TGTGCCAGCAGCCTGTCGGACGGAAACTATGGCTACACCTTC; CDR3aa: CASSLSDGNYGYTF